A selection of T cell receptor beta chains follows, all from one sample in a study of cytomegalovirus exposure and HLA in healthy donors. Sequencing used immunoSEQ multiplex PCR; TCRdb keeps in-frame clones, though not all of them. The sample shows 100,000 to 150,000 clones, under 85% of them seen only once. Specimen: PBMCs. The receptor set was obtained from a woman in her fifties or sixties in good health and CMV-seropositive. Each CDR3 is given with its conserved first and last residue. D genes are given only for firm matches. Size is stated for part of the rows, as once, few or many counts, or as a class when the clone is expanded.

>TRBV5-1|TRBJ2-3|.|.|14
CASRGWRDTDTQYF
TGCGCCAGCAGGGGGTGGCGGGACACAGATACGCAGTATTTT
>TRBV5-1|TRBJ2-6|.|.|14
CASSADSGANVLTF
TGCGCCAGCAGCGCAGACTCTGGGGCCAACGTCCTGACTTTC
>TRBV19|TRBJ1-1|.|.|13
CASRVGGNTEAFF
TGTGCCAGTAGAGTCGGTGGGAACACTGAAGCTTTCTTT
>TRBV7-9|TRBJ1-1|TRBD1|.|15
CASSFPGQGARGAFF
TGTGCCAGCAGTTTCCCGGGACAGGGGGCGCGCGGGGCTTTCTTT
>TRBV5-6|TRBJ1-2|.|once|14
CASSLVRANYGYPF
TGTGCCAGCAGCTTGGTTCGAGCTAACTATGGCTACCCCTTC
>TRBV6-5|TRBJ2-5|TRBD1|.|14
CASSRTGYQETQYF
TGTGCCAGCAGCAGGACAGGCTACCAAGAGACCCAGTACTTC
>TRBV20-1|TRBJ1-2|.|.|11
CSARGGYGYTF
TGCAGTGCCCGCGGGGGCTATGGCTACACCTTC
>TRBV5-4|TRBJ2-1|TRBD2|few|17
CASRNRTSGGLHNEQFF
TGTGCCAGCAGGAACCGGACTAGCGGGGGGCTACACAATGAGCAGTTCTTC
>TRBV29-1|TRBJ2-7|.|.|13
CSAARPIPYEQYF
TGCAGCGCCGCGCGGCCTATCCCCTACGAGCAGTACTTC
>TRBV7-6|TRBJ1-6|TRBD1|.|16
CACSSQGQGYNSPLHF
TGTGCCTGCAGCTCTCAAGGACAGGGGTATAATTCACCCCTCCACTTC
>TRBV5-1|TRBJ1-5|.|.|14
CASSSYPTDQPQHF
TGCGCCAGCAGCTCCTATCCCACAGATCAGCCCCAGCATTTT
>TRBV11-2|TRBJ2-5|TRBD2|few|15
CASSQAGGYQETQYF
TGTGCCAGCAGCCAAGCGGGGGGGTACCAAGAGACCCAGTACTTC
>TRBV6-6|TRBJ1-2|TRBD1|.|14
CASSYLRTGLGYPF
TGTGCCAGCAGTTACCTCAGGACAGGGTTAGGCTACCCCTTC
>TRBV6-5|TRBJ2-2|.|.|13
CASSYSGVGELFF
TGTGCCAGCAGTTACTCAGGGGTCGGGGAGCTGTTTTTT